The T cell receptor (beta chain) described here comes from a study of blood T cell repertoires in COVID-19. The overall study: The samples span acute and convalescent COVID-19 from the United States, Italy and Spain. PBMCs, B-cell-depleted T cells, or T cells provided the cDNA or gDNA that made up the material.

CDR1 and CDR2 from the germline V gene are SGHDT and YYEEEE. This CDR3 has 15 amino acids. Deletions cut 4 bases from V and 2 bases from J, with 13 bases between. Authors' methods: Reference gene primer amplification in the assay estimated nucleated cell counts. TCRdb keeps only in-frame clones here, not all; method: immunoSEQ multiplex PCR. V and J calls and clone size are copied from that table; D and trimming were computed from the DNA. This table has fewer than 55,000 clones, 82% appearing once. The sequenced sample consisted of peripheral blood. J is TRBJ1-3 and V is TRBV5-6; D is unresolved. This TCR was recovered from a human donor with acute or convalescent COVID-19. The donor label of this sample is uncertain. The DNA for the CDR3 is TGTGCCAGCAGCCTTATCCGGGTCCCTGGAAACACCATATATTTT. This gives the protein CASSLIRVPGNTIYF.